A selection of T cell receptor beta chains follows, all from one sample in a study of cytomegalovirus exposure and HLA in healthy donors. TCRdb's copy holds only in-frame clones and misses some; the assay was immunoSEQ multiplex PCR. The sample has 150,000 to 200,000 clones, about 80% seen once. Specimen: PBMCs. The receptors come from a woman aged 25 to 39 in good health and CMV-seropositive. CDR3s include the opening cysteine and the closing phenylalanine or tryptophan. A D gene is named only where the DNA matches it firmly. Some rows have no size entry. The others give once, few or many, or a class for an expanded clone.

.,TRBV7-2,TRBJ2-1,TRBD1,TGTGCCAGCAGCTTAGGGACAGGGCTGATCAATGAGCAGTTCTTC,CASSLGTGLINEQFF
.,TRBV6-1,TRBJ1-5,.,TGTGCCAGCAGTGAACAGCGTGGGAATCAGCCCCAGCATTTT,CASSEQRGNQPQHF
.,TRBV4-3,TRBJ2-1,TRBD1,TGCGCCAGCAGCCAAGATGATCTGGGACAGGGGTACAATGAGCAGTTCTTC,CASSQDDLGQGYNEQFF
.,TRBV7-6,TRBJ2-2,.,TGTGCCAGCAGCCCCCGACAGTACACCGGGGAGCTGTTTTTT,CASSPRQYTGELFF
.,TRBV30,TRBJ2-3,TRBD2,TGTGCCTGGATTTTAGCGGGAGGCACAGATACGCAGTATTTT,CAWILAGGTDTQYF
.,TRBV6-6,TRBJ2-7,.,TGTGCCAGCAGATTCACAGGGCTCTACGAGCAGTACTTC,CASRFTGLYEQYF
.,TRBV7-2,TRBJ1-2,.,TGTGCCAGCAGCTGGGTGACAGGCCGCTATGGCTACACCTTC,CASSWVTGRYGYTF
.,TRBV19,TRBJ1-5,TRBD1,TGTGCCAGTAGTATGACAGGGGTGCATAGCAATCAGCCCCAGCATTTT,CASSMTGVHSNQPQHF
.,TRBV6-5,TRBJ2-3,.,TGTGCCAGCAGTTACACGGTCACAGCTAGCACAGATACGCAGTATTTT,CASSYTVTASTDTQYF
few,TRBV10-2,TRBJ1-5,TRBD1,TGCGCCAGCGGGACAGGGGAACATCAGCCCCAGCATTTT,CASGTGEHQPQHF
.,TRBV6-6,TRBJ2-1,.,TGTGCCAGCAGTTTAGCGGATGGGTACAATGAGCAGTTCTTC,CASSLADGYNEQFF
few,TRBV7-2,TRBJ1-2,.,TGTGCCAGCAGCTTCGGTTCGATTGGGGGGTGGGTTGGCTACACCTTC,CASSFGSIGGWVGYTF
.,TRBV18,TRBJ1-2,TRBD1,TGTGCCAGCTCCCTCGGGACGGGACAGGGGGGAGATGGCTACACCTTC,CASSLGTGQGGDGYTF
.,TRBV19,TRBJ1-5,TRBD1,TGTGCCAGTACACGACAGGGAGGCAATCAGCCCCAGCATTTT,CASTRQGGNQPQHF
few,TRBV5-1,TRBJ1-1,.,TGCGCCAGCAGGGTTGGAGAGAACACTGAAGCTTTCTTT,CASRVGENTEAFF
.,TRBV28,TRBJ1-2,TRBD1,TGTGCCAGCACACAGGGGAAAGACTATGGCTACACCTTC,CASTQGKDYGYTF
.,TRBV27,TRBJ2-7,TRBD1,TGTGCCAGCAGTTTGACGGGACAGGGAACCTACGAGCAGTACTTC,CASSLTGQGTYEQYF
.,TRBV2,TRBJ1-5,TRBD1,TGTGCCAGCAGCCGGGGGGGTAGGGGGCAAGGTCAGCCCCAGCATTTT,CASSRGGRGQGQPQHF
few,TRBV4-3,TRBJ2-1,TRBD2,TGCGCCAGCAGCCAATCAGCGGGGTTATACAATGAGCAGTTCTTC,CASSQSAGLYNEQFF
.,TRBV2,TRBJ1-1,.,TGTGCCAGCAGGGGGGACACGAACACTGAAGCTTTCTTT,CASRGDTNTEAFF
once,TRBV2,TRBJ2-7,.,TGTGCCAGCACTCTAGCAGCCCCCTACGAGCAGTACTTC,CASTLAAPYEQYF
few,TRBV14,TRBJ2-7,TRBD1,TGTGCCAGCAGCCAAGACGGTACAGGGGTGGAGCAGTACTTC,CASSQDGTGVEQYF
.,TRBV19,TRBJ1-2,.,TGTGCCAGTAGTCTATTATCCACCTCCCGCTATGGCTACACCTTC,CASSLLSTSRYGYTF
.,TRBV30,TRBJ1-2,.,TGTGCCTGGAGTGTCTACAGCTACTCTAACTATGGCTACACCTTC,CAWSVYSYSNYGYTF
.,TRBV30,TRBJ2-6,.,TGTGCCTGGAGTCGAGGGGGCTCTGGGGCCAACGTCCTGACTTTC,CAWSRGGSGANVLTF
.,TRBV5-1,TRBJ1-2,.,TGCGCCAGCAGGGGCACCTATGGCTACACCTTC,CASRGTYGYTF
.,TRBV9,TRBJ1-2,TRBD1,TGTGCCAGCAGCGTAGCTGCAGGGGGCTCTAACTATGGCTACACCTTC,CASSVAAGGSNYGYTF
once,TRBV4-1,TRBJ2-1,TRBD1,TGCGCCAGCAGCCAAGATGACAGGGGGGCATGGAATGAGCAGTTCTTC,CASSQDDRGAWNEQFF
.,TRBV28,TRBJ2-7,.,TGTGCCAGCAGTTTACCCCACTCTCCATACGAGCAGTACTTC,CASSLPHSPYEQYF
few,TRBV9,TRBJ1-1,.,TGTGCCAGCAGCGCGAAGGGGCGAAGGACTGAAGCTTTCTTT,CASSAKGRRTEAFF
.,TRBV2,TRBJ2-2,.,TGTGCCAGCAGTGCCCTGGAACTAGCGAACACCGGGGAGCTGTTTTTT,CASSALELANTGELFF
.,TRBV9,TRBJ2-3,TRBD2,TGTGCCAGCAGCCTTACTAGCGCCTTCACAGATACGCAGTATTTT,CASSLTSAFTDTQYF
.,TRBV7-2,TRBJ1-2,TRBD1,TGTGCCAGCAGCGTTGACAGGGGGAGCAAGAGCTACACCTTC,CASSVDRGSKSYTF
.,TRBV5-1,TRBJ2-3,.,TGCGCCAGCAGCTTGGCGGCGGGGTTCGGCACAGATACGCAGTATTTT,CASSLAAGFGTDTQYF
.,TRBV6-6,TRBJ2-1,.,TGTGCCAGCAGTAGCCGGACTGGGAACTACAATGAGCAGTTCTTC,CASSSRTGNYNEQFF
few,TRBV5-1,TRBJ2-7,.,TGCGCCAGCAGCTTGTGGCAGGGGTCCGACGAGCAGTACTTC,CASSLWQGSDEQYF
.,TRBV9,TRBJ2-2,.,TGTGCCAGCAGCGTAGCGGGGTCGGCGGACACCGGGGAGCTGTTTTTT,CASSVAGSADTGELFF
.,TRBV12-5,TRBJ2-3,TRBD2,TGTGCTAGTGTCCTTAGCGGGAACACAGATACGCAGTATTTT,CASVLSGNTDTQYF
.,TRBV19,TRBJ1-1,.,TGTGCCAGTAGTATAGTTTCCTTGAACACTGAAGCTTTCTTT,CASSIVSLNTEAFF
few,TRBV9,TRBJ1-3,.,TGTGCCAGCAGCCCCACAGGGAGCACAGGAAACACCATATATTTT,CASSPTGSTGNTIYF
.,TRBV5-1,TRBJ2-7,TRBD2,TGCGCCAGCAGCCACGGGACTAGCGGGCGAATTTCCTACGAGCAGTACTTC,CASSHGTSGRISYEQYF
.,TRBV15,TRBJ1-1,TRBD1,TGTGCCACCAACCAGGGGGTAAACACTGAAGCTTTCTTT,CATNQGVNTEAFF
.,TRBV10-3,TRBJ1-1,.,TGTGCCATCAGTGAGTCGGTGATAAACATGAACACTGAAGCTTTCTTT,CAISESVINMNTEAFF
.,TRBV19,TRBJ1-4,TRBD1,TGTGCCAGTAGTATGGGACAGGGGAATGAAAAACTGTTTTTT,CASSMGQGNEKLFF
.,TRBV5-5,TRBJ2-7,TRBD1,TGTGCCAGCAGCGGGGGGACAGGGACCTACGAGCAGTACTTC,CASSGGTGTYEQYF
.,TRBV29-1,TRBJ1-3,.,TGCAGCGCCGTCAGGGACTCTGGAAACACCATATATTTT,CSAVRDSGNTIYF
many,TRBV4-3,TRBJ2-7,.,TGCGCCAGCAGCCAAGTAGAAGGGGCCTACGAGCAGTACTTC,CASSQVEGAYEQYF
once,TRBV19,TRBJ2-1,TRBD2,TGTGCCAGTTCTCTCCCCTCGTCCGGGCCGAGACTAGCGACCGATGAGCAGTTCTTC,CASSLPSSGPRLATDEQFF
.,TRBV29-1,TRBJ2-5,.,TGCAGCGTTGGACAGATAGAGGAGACCCAGTACTTC,CSVGQIEETQYF
.,TRBV9,TRBJ2-1,TRBD2,TGTGCCAGCAGCCCCCGACGGGAGGGGTACAATGAGCAGTTCTTC,CASSPRREGYNEQFF
.,TRBV25-1,TRBJ1-2,.,TGCGCCAGCAGTGTGACAGGAACTAACTATGGCTACACCTTC,CASSVTGTNYGYTF
.,TRBV19,TRBJ1-3,.,TGTGCCACGGGTGTCAGCTCTGGAAACACCATATATTTT,CATGVSSGNTIYF
.,TRBV7-9,TRBJ1-1,TRBD1,TGTTCCAGCAGCTTAGTCGGGACAGGAGCTATGAACACTGAAGCTTTCTTT,CSSSLVGTGAMNTEAFF
.,TRBV27,TRBJ2-1,.,TGTGCCAGCGGACAGCCGGCGGACAGTTTTAGGTTCTTC,CASGQPADSFRFF
.,TRBV27,TRBJ2-2,.,TGTGCCAGCAGTTTAGACAGGAGCAACACCGGGGAGCTGTTTTTT,CASSLDRSNTGELFF
.,TRBV9,TRBJ2-3,.,TGTGCCAGCAGCGTAGTAACCCAGGGACTAGATACGCAGTATTTT,CASSVVTQGLDTQYF
once,TRBV9,TRBJ2-3,.,TGTGCCAGCAGCGTAGGAGCCAGGACTGCAGATACGCAGTATTTT,CASSVGARTADTQYF
.,TRBV27,TRBJ1-1,.,TGTGCCAGCATCTTACTAAAGACTGGAGGGAATGAAGCTTTCTTT,CASILLKTGGNEAFF
.,TRBV7-2,TRBJ1-1,.,TGTGCCAGCAGCTTAGAGTCTATGAACACTGAAGCTTTCTTT,CASSLESMNTEAFF
.,TRBV11-2,TRBJ2-3,TRBD2,TGTGCCAGCAGTTATACTAGCGGGGACACAGATACGCAGTATTTT,CASSYTSGDTDTQYF